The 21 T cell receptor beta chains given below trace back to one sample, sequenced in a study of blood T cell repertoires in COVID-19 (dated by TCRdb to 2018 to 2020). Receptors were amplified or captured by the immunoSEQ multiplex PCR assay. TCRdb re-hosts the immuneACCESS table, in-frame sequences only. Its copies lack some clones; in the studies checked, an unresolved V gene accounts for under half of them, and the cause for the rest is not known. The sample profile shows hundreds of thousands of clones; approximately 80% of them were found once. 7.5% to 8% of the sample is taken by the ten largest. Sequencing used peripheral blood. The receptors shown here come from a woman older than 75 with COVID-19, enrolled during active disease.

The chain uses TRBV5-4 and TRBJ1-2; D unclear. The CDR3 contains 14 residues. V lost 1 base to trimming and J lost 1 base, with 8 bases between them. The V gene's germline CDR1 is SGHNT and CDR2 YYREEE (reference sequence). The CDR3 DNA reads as TGTGCCAGCAGCTTGTTTCAGGTTAACTATGGCTACACCTTC. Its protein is CASSLFQVNYGYTF.

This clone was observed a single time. CDR3 bases: TGTGCCAGCAGCTTAGTGGCTAGCTCCTACGAGCAGTACTTC. Translated, it gives CASSLVASSYEQYF. This chain links TRBV7-6 with TRBJ2-7; D unresolved. V was clipped by 1 base and J by 0 bases, with 7 bases between them. CDR3 length: 14 residues. Looked up from germline, CDR1 is SGHVS and CDR2 is FNYEAQ.

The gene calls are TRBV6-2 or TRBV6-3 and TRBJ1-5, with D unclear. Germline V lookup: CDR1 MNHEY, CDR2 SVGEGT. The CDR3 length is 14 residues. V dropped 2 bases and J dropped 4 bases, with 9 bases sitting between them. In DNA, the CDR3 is TGTGCCAGCAGTTACGGCGGATCGAATCAGCCCCAGCATTTT. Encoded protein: CASSYGGSNQPQHF.

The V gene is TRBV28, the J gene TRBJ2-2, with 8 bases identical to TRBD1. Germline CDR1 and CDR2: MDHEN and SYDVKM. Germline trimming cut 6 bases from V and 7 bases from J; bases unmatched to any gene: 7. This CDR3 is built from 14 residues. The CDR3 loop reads CASSLTGEVGELFF. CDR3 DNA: TGTGCCAGCAGCCTGACAGGGGAGGTCGGGGAGCTGTTTTTT.

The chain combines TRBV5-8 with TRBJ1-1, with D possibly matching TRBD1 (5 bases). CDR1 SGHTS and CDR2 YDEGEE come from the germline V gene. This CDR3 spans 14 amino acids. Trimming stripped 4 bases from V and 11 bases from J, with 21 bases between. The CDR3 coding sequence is TGTGCCAGCAGCCTTCTCGGGGCGGGGACGGGGGCTTTCTTT. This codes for CASSLLGAGTGAFF. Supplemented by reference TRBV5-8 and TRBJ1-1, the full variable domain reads EAGVTQSPTHLIKTRGQQATLRCSPISGHTSVYWYQQALGLGLQFLLWYDEGEERNRGNFPPRFSGRQFPNYSSELNVNALELEDSALYLCASSLLGAGTGAFFGQGTRLTVV.

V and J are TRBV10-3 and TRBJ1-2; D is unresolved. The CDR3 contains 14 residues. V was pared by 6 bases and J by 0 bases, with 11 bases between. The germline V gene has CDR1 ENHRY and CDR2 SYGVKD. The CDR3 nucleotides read TGTGCCATCAGAGTTTCGACACCTAACTATGGCTACACCTTC. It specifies CAIRVSTPNYGYTF.

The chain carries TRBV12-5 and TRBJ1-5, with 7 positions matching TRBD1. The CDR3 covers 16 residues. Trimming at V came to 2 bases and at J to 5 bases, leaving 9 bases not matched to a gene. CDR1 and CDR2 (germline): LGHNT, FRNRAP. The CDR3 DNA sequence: TGTGCTAGTGGTTTGTGGGGCAGGGGGGTTTATCAGCCCCAGCATTTT. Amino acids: CASGLWGRGVYQPQHF.

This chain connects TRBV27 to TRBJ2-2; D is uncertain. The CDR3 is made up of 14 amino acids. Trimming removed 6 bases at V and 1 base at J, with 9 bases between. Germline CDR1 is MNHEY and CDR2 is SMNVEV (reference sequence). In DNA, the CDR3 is TGTGCCAGCAGCCCGAGTAGGAACACCGGGGAGCTGTTTTTT. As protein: CASSPSRNTGELFF.

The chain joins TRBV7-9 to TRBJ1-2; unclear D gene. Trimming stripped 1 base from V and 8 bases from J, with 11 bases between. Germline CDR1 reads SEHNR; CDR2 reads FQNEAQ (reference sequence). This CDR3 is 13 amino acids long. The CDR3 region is CASSLVPRGGYTF. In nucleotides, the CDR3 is TGTGCCAGCAGCTTAGTCCCCAGAGGGGGCTACACCTTC.

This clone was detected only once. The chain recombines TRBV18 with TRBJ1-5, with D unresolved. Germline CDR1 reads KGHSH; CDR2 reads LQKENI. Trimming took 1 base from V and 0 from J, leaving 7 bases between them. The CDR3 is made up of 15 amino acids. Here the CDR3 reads CASSPQADSNQPQHF. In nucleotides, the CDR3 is TGTGCCAGCTCACCACAGGCGGATAGCAATCAGCCCCAGCATTTT.

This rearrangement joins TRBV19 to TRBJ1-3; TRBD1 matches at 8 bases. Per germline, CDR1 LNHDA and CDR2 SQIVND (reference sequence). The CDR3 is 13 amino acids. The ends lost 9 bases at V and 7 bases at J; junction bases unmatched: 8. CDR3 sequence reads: CASAQGEGNTIYF. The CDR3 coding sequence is TGTGCCAGCGCACAGGGGGAGGGGAACACCATATATTTT.

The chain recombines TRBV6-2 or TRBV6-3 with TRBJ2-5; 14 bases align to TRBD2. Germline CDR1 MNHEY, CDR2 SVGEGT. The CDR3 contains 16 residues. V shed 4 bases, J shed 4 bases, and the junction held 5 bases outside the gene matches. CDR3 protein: CASSSGLAGGAETQYF. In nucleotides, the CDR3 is TGTGCCAGCAGTTCCGGACTAGCGGGAGGAGCAGAGACCCAGTACTTC.

This CDR3 is CASSYGAATNEKLFF. The CDR3 region has the DNA TGTGCCAGCAGTTACGGGGCGGCAACTAATGAAAAACTGTTTTTT. The V call is TRBV6-6, the J call TRBJ1-4, with a tentative D call TRBD1 (5 bases). This CDR3 comprises 15 residues. The V end was cut by 2 bases, the J end by 0 bases, with 7 bases between. Looked up from germline, CDR1 is MNHNY and CDR2 is SVGAGI (reference sequence).

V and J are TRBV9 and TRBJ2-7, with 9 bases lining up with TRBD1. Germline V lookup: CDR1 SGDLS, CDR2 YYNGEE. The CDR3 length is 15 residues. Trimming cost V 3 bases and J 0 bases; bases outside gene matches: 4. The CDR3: CASSAGTGSSYEQYF. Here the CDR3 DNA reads TGTGCCAGCAGCGCCGGGACAGGGAGCTCCTACGAGCAGTACTTC.

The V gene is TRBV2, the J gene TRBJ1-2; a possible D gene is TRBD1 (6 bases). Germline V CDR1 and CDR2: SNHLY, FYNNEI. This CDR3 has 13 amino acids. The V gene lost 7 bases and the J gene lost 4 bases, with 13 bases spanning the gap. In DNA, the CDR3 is TGTGCCAGCAAATTGGCACAGGGCTATGGCTACACCTTC. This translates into CASKLAQGYGYTF.

CDR3 nucleotide sequence: TGTGCCAGCAGTAGACAGGGAGCTTTTAATTCACCCCTCCACTTT. Translation gives CASSRQGAFNSPLHF. The V and J genes are TRBV6-5 and TRBJ1-6, with 7 positions matching TRBD1. The germline V gene encodes CDR1 MNHEY and CDR2 SVGAGI. V trimming: 5 bases; J trimming: 6 bases; junction bases outside the gene matches: 7. The CDR3 totals 15 residues.

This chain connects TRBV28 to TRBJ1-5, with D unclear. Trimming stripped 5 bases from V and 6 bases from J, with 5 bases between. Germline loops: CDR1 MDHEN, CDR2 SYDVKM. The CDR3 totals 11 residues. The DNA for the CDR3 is TGTGCCAGCAGTCACATTCAGCCCCAGCATTTT. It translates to CASSHIQPQHF. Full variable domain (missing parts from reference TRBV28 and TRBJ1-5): DVKVTQSSRYLVKRTGEKVFLECVQDMDHENMFWYRQDPGLGLRLIYFSYDVKMKEKGDIPEGYSVSREKKERFSLILESASTNQTSMYLCASSHIQPQHFGDGTRLSIL.

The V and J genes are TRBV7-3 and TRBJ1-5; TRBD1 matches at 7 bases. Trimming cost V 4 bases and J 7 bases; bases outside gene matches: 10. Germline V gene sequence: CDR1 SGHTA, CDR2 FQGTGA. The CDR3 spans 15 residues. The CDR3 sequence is CASSSGTALGQPQHF. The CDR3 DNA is TGTGCCAGCAGCTCTGGGACAGCCCTCGGGCAGCCCCAGCATTTT.

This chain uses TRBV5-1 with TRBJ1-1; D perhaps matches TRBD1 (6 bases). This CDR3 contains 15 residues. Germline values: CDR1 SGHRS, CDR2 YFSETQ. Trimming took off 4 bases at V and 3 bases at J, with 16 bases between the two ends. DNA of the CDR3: TGCGCCAGCAGCATAGATACAGGGCCCTACACTGAAGCTTTCTTT. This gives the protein CASSIDTGPYTEAFF.

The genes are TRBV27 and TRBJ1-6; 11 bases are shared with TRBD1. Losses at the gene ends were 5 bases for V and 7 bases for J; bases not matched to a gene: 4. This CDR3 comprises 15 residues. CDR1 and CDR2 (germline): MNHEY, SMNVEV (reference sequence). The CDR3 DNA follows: TGTGCCAGCAGTAAAGGGACAGGGGGAAATTCACCCCTCCACTTT. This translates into CASSKGTGGNSPLHF.

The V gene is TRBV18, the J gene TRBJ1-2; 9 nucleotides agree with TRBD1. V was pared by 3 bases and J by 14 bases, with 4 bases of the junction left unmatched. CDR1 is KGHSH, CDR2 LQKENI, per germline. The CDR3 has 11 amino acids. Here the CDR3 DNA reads TGTGCCAGCTCACCTCGGGACAGGGAGACCTTC. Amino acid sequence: CASSPRDRETF. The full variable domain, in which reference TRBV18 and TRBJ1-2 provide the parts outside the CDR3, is NAGVMQNPRHLVRRRGQEARLRCSPMKGHSHVYWYRQLPEEGLKFMVYLQKENIIDESGMPKERFSAEFPKEGPSILRIQQVVRGDSAAYFCASSPRDRETFGSGTRLTVV.